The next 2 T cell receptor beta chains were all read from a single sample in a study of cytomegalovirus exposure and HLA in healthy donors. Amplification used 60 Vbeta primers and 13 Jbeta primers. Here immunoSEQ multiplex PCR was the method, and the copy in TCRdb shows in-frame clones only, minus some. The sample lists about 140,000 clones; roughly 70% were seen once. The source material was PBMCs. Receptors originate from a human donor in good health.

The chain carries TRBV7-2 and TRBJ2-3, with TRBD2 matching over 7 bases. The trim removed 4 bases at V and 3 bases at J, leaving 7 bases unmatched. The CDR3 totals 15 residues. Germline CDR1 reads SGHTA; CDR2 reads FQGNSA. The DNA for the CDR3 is TGTGCCAGCAGCTGGGCGACTAGCAGTACAGATACGCAGTATTTT. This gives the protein CASSWATSSTDTQYF.

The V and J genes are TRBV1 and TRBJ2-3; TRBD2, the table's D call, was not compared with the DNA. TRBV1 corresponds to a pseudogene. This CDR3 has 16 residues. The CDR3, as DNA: TGCACCAGCAGCCAGAGAGTCGAAACTAGCACAGATACGCAGTATTTT. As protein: CTSSQRVETSTDTQYF.